This T cell receptor beta chain came from a study of cytomegalovirus exposure and HLA in healthy donors. Study findings and constraints: Later analysis showed TCR association rates varying by HLA locus, highest for DRB1 and lowest for HLA-C. In vitro experiments confirmed that three CMV-associated chains were specific for CMV antigens. Most TCR sequences were rare, but some public TCRs occurred in many donors. Association with HLA alleles at 0.05 false discovery rate was found for around 15,000 TCR beta sequences in a later analysis.

Comment on this clone: Its antigen remains unknown.

With 60 Vbeta and 13 Jbeta primers, the PCR was carried out. Sequenced by immunoSEQ multiplex PCR; TCRdb stores in-frame clones only, minus some. The data contain fewer than 150,000 clones, over 70% of them singletons. CDR1 and CDR2 (germline): GTSNPN, SVGIG (reference sequence). The CDR3 consists of 12 residues. Trimming cost V 0 bases and J 7 bases, with 9 bases left between them. Sequenced material: PBMCs. The chain recombines TRBV30 with TRBJ1-2; weak D call: TRBD1 (5 bases). The source is a man aged 35 to 55 in good health and CMV-seronegative. The CDR3 DNA reads as TGTGCCTGGAGTGTATACGGGGGTGGCTACACCTTC. Encoded protein: CAWSVYGGGYTF.